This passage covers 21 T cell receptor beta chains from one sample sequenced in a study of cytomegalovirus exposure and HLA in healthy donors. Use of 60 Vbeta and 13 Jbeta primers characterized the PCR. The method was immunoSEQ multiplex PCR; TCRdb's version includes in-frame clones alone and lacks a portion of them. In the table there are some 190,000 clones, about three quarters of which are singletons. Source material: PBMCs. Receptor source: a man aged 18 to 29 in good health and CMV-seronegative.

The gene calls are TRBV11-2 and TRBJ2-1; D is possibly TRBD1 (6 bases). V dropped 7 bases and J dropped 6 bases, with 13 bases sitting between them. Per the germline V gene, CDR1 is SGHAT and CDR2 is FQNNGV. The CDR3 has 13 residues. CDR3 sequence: CASTPTGVNEQFF. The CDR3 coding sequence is TGTGCCAGCACCCCGACAGGAGTCAATGAGCAGTTCTTC. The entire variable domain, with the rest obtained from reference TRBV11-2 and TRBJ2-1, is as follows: EAGVAQSPRYKIIEKRQSVAFWCNPISGHATLYWYQQILGQGPKLLIQFQNNGVVDDSQLPKDRFSAERLKGVDSTLKIQPAKLEDSAVYLCASTPTGVNEQFFGPGTRLTVL.

CDR3 in amino acids: CASSFRQGQGVGTEAFF. The CDR3, as DNA: TGTGCCAGCAGCTTTAGACAGGGCCAGGGAGTGGGGACTGAAGCTTTCTTT. The chain recombines TRBV27 with TRBJ1-1, with TRBD1 matching over 7 bases. With V trimmed by 6 bases and J by 5 bases, 18 bases remained unmatched. The CDR3 consists of 17 residues. Germline CDR1 reads MNHEY; CDR2 reads SMNVEV (reference sequence).

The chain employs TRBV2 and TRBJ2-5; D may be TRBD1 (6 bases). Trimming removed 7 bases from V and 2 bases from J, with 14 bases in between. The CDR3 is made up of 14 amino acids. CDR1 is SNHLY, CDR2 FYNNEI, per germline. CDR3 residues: CASKRQVLQETQYF. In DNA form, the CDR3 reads TGTGCCAGCAAAAGACAGGTCCTACAAGAGACCCAGTACTTC. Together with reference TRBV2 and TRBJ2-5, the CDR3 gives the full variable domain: EPEVTQTPSHQVTQMGQEVILRCVPISNHLYFYWYRQILGQKVEFLVSFYNNEISEKSEIFDDQFSVERPDGSNFTLKIRSTKLEDSAMYFCASKRQVLQETQYFGPGTRLLVL.

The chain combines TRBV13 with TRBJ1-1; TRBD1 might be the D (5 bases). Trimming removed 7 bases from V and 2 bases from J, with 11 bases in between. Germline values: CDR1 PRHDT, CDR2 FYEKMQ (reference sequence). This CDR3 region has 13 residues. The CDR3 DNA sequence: TGTGCCAGCACCCGGACACAAAACACTGAAGCTTTCTTT. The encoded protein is CASTRTQNTEAFF. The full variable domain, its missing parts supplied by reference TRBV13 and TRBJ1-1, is AAGVIQSPRHLIKEKRETATLKCYPIPRHDTVYWYQQGPGQDPQFLISFYEKMQSDKGSIPDRFSAQQFSDYHSELNMSSLELGDSALYFCASTRTQNTEAFFGQGTRLTVV.

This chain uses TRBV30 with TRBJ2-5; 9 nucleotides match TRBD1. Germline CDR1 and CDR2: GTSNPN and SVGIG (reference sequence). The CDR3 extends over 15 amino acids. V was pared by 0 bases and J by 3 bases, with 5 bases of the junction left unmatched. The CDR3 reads CAWSVGQGWEETQYF. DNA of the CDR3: TGTGCCTGGAGTGTAGGACAGGGGTGGGAAGAGACCCAGTACTTC.

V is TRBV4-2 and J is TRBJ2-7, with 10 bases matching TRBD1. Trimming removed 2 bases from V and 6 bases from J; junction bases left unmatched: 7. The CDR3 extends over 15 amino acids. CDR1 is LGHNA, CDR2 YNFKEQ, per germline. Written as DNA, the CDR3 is TGTGCCAGCAGCCAATCTGGACAGGGGGGCGGCGAGCAGTACTTC. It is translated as CASSQSGQGGGEQYF.

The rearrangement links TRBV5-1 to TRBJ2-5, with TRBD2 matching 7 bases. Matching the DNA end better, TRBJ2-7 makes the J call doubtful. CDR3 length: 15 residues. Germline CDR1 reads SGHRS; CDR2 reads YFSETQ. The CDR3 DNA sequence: TGCGCCAGCAGCCGTTCCTCTAGCGGCTCCTACGAGCAGTACTTC. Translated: CASSRSSSGSYEQYF.

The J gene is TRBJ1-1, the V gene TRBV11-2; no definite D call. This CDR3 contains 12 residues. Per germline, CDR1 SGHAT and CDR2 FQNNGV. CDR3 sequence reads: CGASAGEGLAFF. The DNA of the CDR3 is TGTGGCGCCTCGGCCGGGGAGGGTCTTGCTTTCTTT.

The DNA for the CDR3 is TGTGCCAGTAGTAGGGACTTAGAAGAGACCCAGTACTTC. This translates into CASSRDLEETQYF. The V gene is TRBV19, the J gene TRBJ2-5, with D possibly being TRBD2 (6 bases). The CDR3 totals 13 residues. Germline V gene data show CDR1 as LNHDA and CDR2 as SQIVND (reference sequence). Trimming took 4 bases from V and 3 from J, leaving 9 bases between them.

CDR3 coding DNA: TGTGCCAGCAGTGAAGGACTAGCGGGAGCTTATGGTGGCACAGATACGCAGTATTTT. It is translated as CASSEGLAGAYGGTDTQYF. The chain combines TRBV2 with TRBJ2-3, with TRBD2 identical over 12 bases. Germline V CDR1 and CDR2: SNHLY, FYNNEI. This CDR3 has 19 amino acids. The V gene end was trimmed by 1 base and the J gene end by 1 base; junction bases not matched to a gene: 9.

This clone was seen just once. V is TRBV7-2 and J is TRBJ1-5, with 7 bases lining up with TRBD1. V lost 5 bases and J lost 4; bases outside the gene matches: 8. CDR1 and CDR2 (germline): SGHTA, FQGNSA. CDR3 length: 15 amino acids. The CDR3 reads CASSRWTGLNQPQHF. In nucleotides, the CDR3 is TGTGCCAGCAGCCGATGGACAGGCCTAAATCAGCCCCAGCATTTT.

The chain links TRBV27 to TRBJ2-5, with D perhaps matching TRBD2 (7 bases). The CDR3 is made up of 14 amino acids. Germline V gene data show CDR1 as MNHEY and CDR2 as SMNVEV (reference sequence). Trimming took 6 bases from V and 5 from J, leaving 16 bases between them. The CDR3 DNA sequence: TGTGCCAGCAGGTCCCTCGGGGGGCGCGAGACCCAGTACTTC. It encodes CASRSLGGRETQYF.

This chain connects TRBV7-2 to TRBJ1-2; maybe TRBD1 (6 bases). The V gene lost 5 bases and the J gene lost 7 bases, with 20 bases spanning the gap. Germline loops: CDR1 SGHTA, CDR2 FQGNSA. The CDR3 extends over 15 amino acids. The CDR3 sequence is CASSISQGNRVGYTF. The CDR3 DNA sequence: TGTGCCAGCAGCATATCTCAGGGGAACCGGGTTGGCTACACCTTC.

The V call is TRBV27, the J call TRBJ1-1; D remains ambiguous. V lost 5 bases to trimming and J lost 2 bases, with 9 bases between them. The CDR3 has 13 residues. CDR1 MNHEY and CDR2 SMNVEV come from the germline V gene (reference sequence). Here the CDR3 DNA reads TGTGCCAGCAGTCCTAACTTCAACACTGAAGCTTTCTTT. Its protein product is CASSPNFNTEAFF.

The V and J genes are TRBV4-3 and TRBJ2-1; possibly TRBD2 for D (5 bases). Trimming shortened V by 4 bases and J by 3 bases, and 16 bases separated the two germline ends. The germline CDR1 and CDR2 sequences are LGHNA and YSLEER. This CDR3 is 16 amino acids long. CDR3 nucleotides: TGCGCCAGCAGCCCTTCGGCCGGGGAAAACTACAATGAGCAGTTCTTC. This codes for CASSPSAGENYNEQFF.

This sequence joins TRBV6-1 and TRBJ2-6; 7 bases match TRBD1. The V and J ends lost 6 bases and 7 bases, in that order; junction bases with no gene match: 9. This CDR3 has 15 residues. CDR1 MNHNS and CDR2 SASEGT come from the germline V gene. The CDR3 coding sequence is TGTGCCAGCAGACAGGGGCCTGCAGGAGCCAACGTCCTGACTTTC. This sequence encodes CASRQGPAGANVLTF.

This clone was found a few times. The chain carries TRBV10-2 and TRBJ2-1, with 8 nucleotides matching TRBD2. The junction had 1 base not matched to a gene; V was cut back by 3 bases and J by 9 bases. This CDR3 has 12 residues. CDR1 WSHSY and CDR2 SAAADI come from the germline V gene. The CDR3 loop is CASSETSGEQFF. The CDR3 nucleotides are TGCGCCAGCAGTGAAACTAGCGGTGAGCAGTTCTTC.

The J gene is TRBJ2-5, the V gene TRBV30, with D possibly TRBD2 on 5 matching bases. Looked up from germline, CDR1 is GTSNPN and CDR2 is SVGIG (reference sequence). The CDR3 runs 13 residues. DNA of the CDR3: TGTGCTTGTAGCCTAGGGCGGGAAGAGACCCAGTACTTC. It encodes CACSLGREETQYF.

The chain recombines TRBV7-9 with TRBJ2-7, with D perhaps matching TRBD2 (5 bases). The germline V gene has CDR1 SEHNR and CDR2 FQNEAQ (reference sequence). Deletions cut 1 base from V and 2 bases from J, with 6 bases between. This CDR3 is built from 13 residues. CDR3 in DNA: TGTGCCAGCAGCTTAGACGGGACCTACGAGCAGTACTTC. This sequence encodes CASSLDGTYEQYF. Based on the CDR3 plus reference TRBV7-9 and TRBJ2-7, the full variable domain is DTGVSQNPRHKITKRGQNVTFRCDPISEHNRLYWYRQTLGQGPEFLTYFQNEAQLEKSRLLSDRFSAERPKGSFSTLEIQRTEQGDSAMYLCASSLDGTYEQYFGPGTRLTVT.

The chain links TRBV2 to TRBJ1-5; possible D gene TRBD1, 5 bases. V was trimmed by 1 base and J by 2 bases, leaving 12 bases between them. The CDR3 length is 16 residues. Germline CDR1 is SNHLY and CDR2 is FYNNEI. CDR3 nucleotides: TGTGCCAGCAGTGAAGGGGGCAACTTTGGCAATCAGCCCCAGCATTTT. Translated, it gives CASSEGGNFGNQPQHF.

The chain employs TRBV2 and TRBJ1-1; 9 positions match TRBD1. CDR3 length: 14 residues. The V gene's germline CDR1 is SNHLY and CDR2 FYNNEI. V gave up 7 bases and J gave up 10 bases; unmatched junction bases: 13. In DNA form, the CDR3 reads TGTGCCAGCATCATGGGACAGGGCGCCGTAGGAGCTTTCTTT. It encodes CASIMGQGAVGAFF. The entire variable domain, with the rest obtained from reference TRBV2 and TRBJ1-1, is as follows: EPEVTQTPSHQVTQMGQEVILRCVPISNHLYFYWYRQILGQKVEFLVSFYNNEISEKSEIFDDQFSVERPDGSNFTLKIRSTKLEDSAMYFCASIMGQGAVGAFFGQGTRLTVV.